Included here is one TCR beta chain sequence, with context. This clonotype has at least ten counts. What this receptor recognizes is not known. Per-base quality was not reported, and no clone a single base away is much larger than it. This record comes from a study of tumor-infiltrating lymphocytes in glioblastoma multiforme (dated by TCRdb to the late 2010s). Regarding the research as a whole: Whether intratumoral genomic heterogeneity fosters TIL diversity was tested through joint investigation of somatic mutations, TIL diversity and immune response activity. What the research found in general, with its limitations: Clone frequencies may be distorted by RNA-based TCR sequencing because unequal numbers of TCR transcripts are carried by T cells. Generalizability was limited because only one glioblastoma patient was included in the TCR and somatic mutation analysis. T cells were not sorted into functional subsets, which the authors noted as a future improvement.

TCRB libraries were constructed from RNA through three rounds of nested multiplex PCR following a modified ARM-PCR protocol with multiple V-beta primers and a C-beta primer. ProtoScript II Reverse Transcriptase and a C-beta primer were used to synthesize TCRB-specific cDNA from around 0.52 ug total RNA. The description of the TCRB libraries did not mention any unique molecular identifiers. The third PCR added barcodes and adapters over approximately 25 cycles with Deep VentR (exo-) polymerase, followed by gel purification of 250-500 bp bands. An Illumina HiSeq 2500 generating 250 bp paired-end reads was used to sequence the TCRB libraries. The study's own analysis went as follows. The reads were cleaned with Trimmomatic, merged with FLASH and assigned V, D and J segments with MiGEC before being analyzed in VDJtools. Repertoire diversity was quantified with the Shannon-Wiener diversity index calculated using VDJtools. In TCRdb, the public reads were trimmed at Q25 with fastp and aligned with MiXCR, with productive beta chains retained. Entries that share a CDR3 protein sequence are merged under the most common genes and DNA. These V and J calls derive from TCRdb rather than the authors' analysis. The sample includes fewer than 11,000 distinct CDR3 sequences, with less than 75% observed a single time. The ten largest clones represent around 29% of the sample.

The AllPrep DNA/RNA mini kit was used to purify genomic DNA and total RNA at the same time from each of the ten tumor samples. Every RNA sample had an OD 260/280 ratio above 1.9 and an RNA integrity number above 6.5. CDR1 and CDR2 are read off the germline V gene as SGHRS and YFSETQ. The CDR3, from cysteine to phenylalanine, totals 15 residues. Of the read, only the CDR3 DNA is kept; its 45 bases are in frame from base 1. Relative to germline, V is missing 1 base and J is missing 4 bases, with 6 bases of the junction outside any gene match. The specimen sequenced was brain tumor tissue. The TCR sequence derives from a male donor with glioblastoma. The sequence is built from TRBV5-1 and TRBJ2-7, and 9 junction bases match TRBD2. The nucleotide sequence reads as follows: TGCGCCAGCAGCTTGTATCTAGCGGGGACATACGAGCAGTACTTC. It translates to CASSLYLAGTYEQYF.